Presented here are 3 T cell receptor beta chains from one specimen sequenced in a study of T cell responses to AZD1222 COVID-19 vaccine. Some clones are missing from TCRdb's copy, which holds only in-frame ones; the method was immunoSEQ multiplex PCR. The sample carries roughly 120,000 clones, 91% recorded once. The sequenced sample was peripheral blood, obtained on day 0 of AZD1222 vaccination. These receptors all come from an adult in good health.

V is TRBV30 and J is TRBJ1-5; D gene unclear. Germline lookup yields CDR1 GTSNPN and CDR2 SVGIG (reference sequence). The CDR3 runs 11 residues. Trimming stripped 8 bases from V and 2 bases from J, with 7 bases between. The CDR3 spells CAVVGNQPQHF. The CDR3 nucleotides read TGTGCCGTCGTGGGCAATCAGCCCCAGCATTTT.

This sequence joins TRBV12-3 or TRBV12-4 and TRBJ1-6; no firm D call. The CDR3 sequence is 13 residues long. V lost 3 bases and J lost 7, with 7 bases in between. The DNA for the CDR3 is TGTGCCAGCAGTTTGCAGGCCAATTCACCCCTCCACTTT. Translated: CASSLQANSPLHF.

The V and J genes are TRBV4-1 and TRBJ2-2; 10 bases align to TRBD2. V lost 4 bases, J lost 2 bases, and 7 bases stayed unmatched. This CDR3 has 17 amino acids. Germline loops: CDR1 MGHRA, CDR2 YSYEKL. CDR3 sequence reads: CASSRLSGRKNTGELFF. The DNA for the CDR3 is TGCGCCAGCAGCCGGCTTAGCGGGAGGAAAAACACCGGGGAGCTGTTTTTT.